This TCR beta chain was captured by sequencing in a study of blood T cell repertoires in COVID-19. Whole-study context: Sites in the United States, Italy and Spain provided acute and convalescent COVID-19 samples. In each case, the material was cDNA or gDNA derived from T cells, B-cell-depleted T cells, or PBMCs.

In the original processing: Estimates of nucleated cell counts were drawn from the amplification of reference gene primers. The repertoire was sequenced with immunoSEQ multiplex PCR; TCRdb's copy has only in-frame clones and lacks some. V and J calls plus clone size are reproduced from that table; the DNA served to infer D and trimming. This sample has 100,000 to 150,000 clones, with roughly four fifths found just once. Patients from Seattle were sampled longitudinally, starting during active infection. The junction had 10 bases not matched to a gene; V was cut back by 5 bases and J by 8 bases. Germline V gene sequence: CDR1 LGHDT, CDR2 YNNKEL (reference sequence). The CDR3 extends over 15 amino acids.

Sequencing was carried out using peripheral blood. The genes are TRBV3-1 (or the pseudogene TRBV3-2) and TRBJ2-1; 9 bases match TRBD2. This receptor was obtained from a young man with COVID-19, enrolled during active disease. Written as DNA, the CDR3 is TGTGCCAGCAGCTACCCGGGACTAGCTTCGTATGAGCAGTTCTTC. It codes for CASSYPGLASYEQFF.